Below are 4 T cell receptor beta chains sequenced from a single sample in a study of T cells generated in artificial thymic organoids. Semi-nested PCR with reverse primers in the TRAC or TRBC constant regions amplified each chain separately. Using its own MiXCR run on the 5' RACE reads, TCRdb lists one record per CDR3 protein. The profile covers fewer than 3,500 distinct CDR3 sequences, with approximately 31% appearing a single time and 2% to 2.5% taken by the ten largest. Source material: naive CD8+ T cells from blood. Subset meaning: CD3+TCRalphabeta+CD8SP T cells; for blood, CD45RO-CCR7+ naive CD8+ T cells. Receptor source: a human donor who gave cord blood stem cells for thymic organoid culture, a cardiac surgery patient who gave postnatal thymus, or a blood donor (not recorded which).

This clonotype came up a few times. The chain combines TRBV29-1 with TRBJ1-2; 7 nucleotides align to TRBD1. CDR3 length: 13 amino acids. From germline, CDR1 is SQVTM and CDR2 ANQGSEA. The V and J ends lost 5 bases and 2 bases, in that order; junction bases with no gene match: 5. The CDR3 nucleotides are TGCAGCGTTTGGAAGGGACAGAACTATGGCTACACCTTC. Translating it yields CSVWKGQNYGYTF.

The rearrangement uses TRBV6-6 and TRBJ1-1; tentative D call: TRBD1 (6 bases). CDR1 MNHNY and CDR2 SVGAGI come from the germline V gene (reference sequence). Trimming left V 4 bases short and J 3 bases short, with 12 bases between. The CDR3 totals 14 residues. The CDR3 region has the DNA TGTGCCAGCAGTTCCCACAGGGAGGACACTGAAGCTTTCTTT. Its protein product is CASSSHREDTEAFF.

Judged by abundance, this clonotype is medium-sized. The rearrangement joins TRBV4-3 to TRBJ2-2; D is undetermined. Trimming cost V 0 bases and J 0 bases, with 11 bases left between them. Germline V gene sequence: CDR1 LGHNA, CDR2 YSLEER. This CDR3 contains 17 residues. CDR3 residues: CASSQDVALSNTGELFF. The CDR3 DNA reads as TGCGCCAGCAGCCAAGATGTAGCACTTTCGAACACCGGGGAGCTGTTTTTT.

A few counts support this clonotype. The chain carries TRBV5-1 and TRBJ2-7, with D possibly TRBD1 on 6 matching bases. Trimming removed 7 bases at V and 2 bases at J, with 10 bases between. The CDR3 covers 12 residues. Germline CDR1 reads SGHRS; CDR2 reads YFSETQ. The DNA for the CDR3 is TGCGCCAGCTACAGGGACCCCTACGAGCAGTACTTC. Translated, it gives CASYRDPYEQYF.